This TCR beta chain was sequenced in a study of beta chain features in type 1 diabetes. Researchers reported sorting CD4+ naive, central memory, regulatory and stem cell-like memory cells via CD45RO/CCR7/CD25/CD127/CD95/CD27. This CDR3 is built from 13 residues. The germline V and J ends were trimmed by 6 bases and 5 bases, with 13 bases remaining between them. Germline CDR1 is GTSNPN and CDR2 is SVGIG (reference sequence). General observations from the study: In every one of the four CD4+ subsets, TCRB CDR3s were moderately but significantly shorter in Type 1 diabetes patients.

About this clone: Its antigen is as yet unknown.

Every isolated RNA sample was fully reverse transcribed, so sequencing captured expressed TCRB transcripts. Assay: immunoSEQ multiplex PCR; the TCRdb copy retains only in-frame clones and omits some. The sample holds 150,000 or so clones, around 10% seen once. The chain employs TRBV30 and TRBJ1-4; D is perhaps TRBD1 (6 bases). The source is a man aged 18-30 years in good health. Input material: central memory CD4+ T cells from blood. The DNA for the CDR3 is TGTGCCTGCCCAGGGGCCGCCAATGAAAAACTGTTTTTT. Protein: CACPGAANEKLFF.